This T cell receptor (beta chain) was sequenced during a study of beta chain features in type 1 diabetes. The overall study: Patients did not differ from healthy donors in age, gender or cell yield. Study-wide findings and caveats: TCRB CDR3s from Type 1 diabetes patients were moderately but significantly shorter in all four CD4+ subsets. Type 1 diabetes patients had VDJ junctions that carried fewer insertions and more deletions.

Between the trimmed V and J ends, which lost 5 bases and 3 bases, there was a span of 18 bases. Germline V gives CDR1 MNHEY, CDR2 SMNVEV (reference sequence). The CDR3 is made up of 16 amino acids. Reverse transcribing all isolated RNA meant expressed TCRB transcripts were sequenced. Method: immunoSEQ multiplex PCR; TCRdb's copy keeps in-frame clones and lacks some. The sample gives around 710,000 clones, under 15% of which show up once; more than 0.1% is in the top ten. Concerning this clone itself: Its specificity is not known.

Central memory, naive, regulatory and stem cell-like memory CD4+ cells were sorted by CD45RO/CCR7/CD25/CD127/CD95/CD27. Purity of each sorted population was above 95%. This clonotype was sampled from a man younger than 45 with type 1 diabetes. Material for sequencing was naive CD4+ T cells from blood. The chain joins TRBV27 to TRBJ2-3; D unresolved. In DNA form, the CDR3 reads TGTGCCAGCAGTCTACGGCCAGGATCGATGACAGATACGCAGTATTTT. The encoded protein is CASSLRPGSMTDTQYF.